This entry concerns a single T cell receptor (beta chain). The antigen is unknown. These data belong to a study of CD8 T cells in ankylosing spondylitis. TCRdb re-called the 5' RACE reads with MiXCR, one entry per CDR3 protein. The data contain about 510,000 distinct CDR3 sequences, less than 6% of them singletons. Trimming took 5 bases from V and 0 from J, leaving 11 bases between them. There are 15 residues in the CDR3. Germline lookup yields CDR1 MDHEN and CDR2 SYDVKM. Study-wide points: Within ankylosing spondylitis blood, a TCR beta motif made up of seven or eight highly homologous variants appeared to be characteristic.

This TCR derives from a male donor with ankylosing spondylitis. The specimen was blood, either unsorted or a sorted T cell fraction (not recorded which). The genes are TRBV28 and TRBJ2-1; the D gene is possibly TRBD2 (5 bases). As DNA, the CDR3 is TGTGCCAGCAGTACACTAGTCTACTCCTACAATGAGCAGTTCTTC. Amino acid sequence: CASSTLVYSYNEQFF.